Below are 21 T cell receptor beta chains sequenced from a single sample in a study of blood T cell repertoires in COVID-19 (dated by TCRdb to the early 2020s). Library prep was done by the immunoSEQ multiplex PCR assay. Sourced from immuneACCESS, this table was stored by TCRdb with only in-frame sequences that have V and J called. A share of the clones is absent; for the studies checked, an unresolved V gene accounts for under half, and the remainder has no known explanation. Counted in this sample were 150,000 to 200,000 clones; around nine tenths of them appeared once. Together, the top ten hold 2.5% to 4% of the sample. The sequencing sample was made of peripheral blood. These receptor sequences come from a man in his 70s with acute or convalescent COVID-19.

The chain combines TRBV7-2 with TRBJ2-3; unclear D gene. In germline, CDR1 is SGHTA, CDR2 FQGNSA. CDR3 length: 13 residues. V lost 4 bases, J lost 2 bases, and 7 bases lay in between. CDR3 amino acids: CASSSPYTDTQYF. As DNA, the CDR3 is TGTGCCAGCAGCTCACCCTACACAGATACGCAGTATTTT. The complete variable domain, with remaining parts taken from reference TRBV7-2 and TRBJ2-3, reads GAGVSQSPSNKVTEKGKDVELRCDPISGHTALYWYRQSLGQGLEFLIYFQGNSAPDKSGLPSDRFSAERTGGSVSTLTIQRTQQEDSAVYLCASSSPYTDTQYFGPGTRLTVL.

The V gene is TRBV7-2, the J gene TRBJ2-3; 7 nucleotides agree with TRBD1. J lost 6 bases, V lost 8 bases, and 5 bases had no gene match. The CDR3 consists of 12 residues. Germline CDR1 and CDR2: SGHTA and FQGNSA. The CDR3 nucleotides are TGTGCCAGCGTCGACAGGGCCGATACGCAGTATTTT. Translating gives CASVDRADTQYF.

This chain links TRBV19 with TRBJ1-4; 7 bases align to TRBD1. The V segment lost 4 bases and the J segment 2 bases; nucleotides outside the gene matches: 1. The germline V gene encodes CDR1 LNHDA and CDR2 SQIVND (reference sequence). CDR3 length: 14 amino acids. The DNA for the CDR3 is TGTGCCAGTAGTAAGGACAGGACTAATGAAAAACTGTTTTTT. The encoded protein is CASSKDRTNEKLFF.

V is TRBV2 and J is TRBJ1-1; tentatively, D is TRBD1 (6 bases). Germline loops: CDR1 SNHLY, CDR2 FYNNEI. This CDR3 region has 12 residues. Trimming left V 2 bases short and J 7 bases short, with 8 bases between. The CDR3 region is CASSELGGEAFF. In nucleotides, the CDR3 is TGTGCCAGCAGTGAATTAGGGGGTGAAGCTTTCTTT.

This chain uses TRBV7-2 with TRBJ2-1, with D possibly matching TRBD2 (6 bases). Trimming shortened V by 3 bases and J by 0 bases, and 18 bases separated the two germline ends. The CDR3 contains 18 residues. The germline V gene encodes CDR1 SGHTA and CDR2 FQGNSA. The CDR3 coding sequence is TGTGCCAGCAGCTTGGGGCGGGGTCGTTTTAGCTCCTACAATGAGCAGTTCTTC. It is translated as CASSLGRGRFSSYNEQFF.

This clone occurred once. This sequence joins TRBV4-2 and TRBJ2-1, with a weak D call TRBD2 (5 bases). Germline CDR1 LGHNA, CDR2 YNFKEQ. The CDR3 extends over 14 amino acids. V was shortened by 1 base and J by 6 bases, with 10 bases between the two germline ends. Here the CDR3 reads CASSQGLLPNEQFF. CDR3 in DNA: TGTGCCAGCAGCCAAGGACTACTACCCAATGAGCAGTTCTTC.

This clone showed up just once. CDR3 sequence (DNA): TGTGCCAGCACTGCGACAGGGCATGGCTACACCTTC. Amino acid sequence: CASTATGHGYTF. V usage is TRBV2 and J usage is TRBJ1-2, with TRBD1 matching over 7 bases. Germline assignment: CDR1 SNHLY and CDR2 FYNNEI. This CDR3 is built from 12 residues. Trimming at V came to 7 bases and at J to 6 bases, leaving 5 bases not matched to a gene. The complete variable domain, with remaining parts taken from reference TRBV2 and TRBJ1-2, reads EPEVTQTPSHQVTQMGQEVILRCVPISNHLYFYWYRQILGQKVEFLVSFYNNEISEKSEIFDDQFSVERPDGSNFTLKIRSTKLEDSAMYFCASTATGHGYTFGSGTRLTVV.

The chain uses TRBV4-2 and TRBJ1-4; D remains unclear. The germline V and J ends were trimmed by 0 bases and 8 bases, with 19 bases remaining between them. There are 17 residues in the CDR3. Germline loops: CDR1 LGHNA, CDR2 YNFKEQ. DNA of the CDR3: TGTGCCAGCAGCCAAGATGCGGCGGGCCAAGACGGGGAAAAACTGTTTTTT. This codes for CASSQDAAGQDGEKLFF.

This chain connects TRBV6-6 to TRBJ2-3, with no clear D. This CDR3 is 13 amino acids long. The V and J ends lost 6 bases and 3 bases respectively, with 10 bases between them. Per germline, CDR1 MNHNY and CDR2 SVGAGI (reference sequence). In DNA, the CDR3 is TGTGCCAGCAGGGGCCCAGGTACAGATACGCAGTATTTT. This codes for CASRGPGTDTQYF.

This clone was recorded once. The chain uses TRBV20-1 and TRBJ2-1, with D tentatively TRBD2 (6 bases). CDR3 size: 14 residues. Germline values: CDR1 DFQATT, CDR2 SNEGSKA (reference sequence). V was trimmed by 3 bases and J by 7 bases, leaving 16 bases between them. This CDR3 reads CSASTRLGGNEQFF. CDR3 DNA sequence: TGCAGTGCTAGTACGCGTCTTGGGGGGAATGAGCAGTTCTTC.

The genes are TRBV29-1 and TRBJ1-2, with a possible D match to TRBD1 (6 bases). Germline CDR1 reads SQVTM; CDR2 reads ANQGSEA. The V gene lost 1 base and the J gene lost 7 bases, with 19 bases spanning the gap. The CDR3 has 15 residues. The chain's CDR3 is CSVEAQGLGVGGYTF. CDR3 nucleotides: TGCAGCGTTGAAGCCCAGGGGCTGGGGGTTGGTGGCTACACCTTC. Full variable domain (missing parts from reference TRBV29-1 and TRBJ1-2): SAVISQKPSRDICQRGTSLTIQCQVDSQVTMMFWYRQQPGQSLTLIATANQGSEATYESGFVIDKFPISRPNLTFSTLTVSNMSPEDSSIYLCSVEAQGLGVGGYTFGSGTRLTVV.

The rearrangement joins TRBV5-5 to TRBJ2-5; 11 bases are a match to TRBD2. Germline trimming cut 2 bases from V and 4 bases from J; bases unmatched to any gene: 4. This CDR3 is 15 amino acids long. Germline V gene sequence: CDR1 SGHKS, CDR2 YYEKEE (reference sequence). In nucleotides, the CDR3 is TGTGCCAGCAGCTTAGGTCTAGCGGGAGGAGAGACCCAGTACTTC. Residues: CASSLGLAGGETQYF.

This CDR3 reads CASSEGLAGSSSYNEQFF. As DNA, the CDR3 is TGTGCCAGCAGCGAGGGACTAGCGGGTTCTAGCTCCTACAATGAGCAGTTCTTC. V gene TRBV28 combines with J gene TRBJ2-1; 12 bases are a match to TRBD2. Per germline, CDR1 MDHEN and CDR2 SYDVKM. The CDR3 loop spans 18 amino acids. Losses at the gene ends were 6 bases for V and 0 bases for J; bases not matched to a gene: 9.

J is TRBJ1-1 and V is TRBV18, with TRBD1 identical over 9 bases. This CDR3 comprises 16 residues. CDR1 and CDR2 from the germline V gene are KGHSH and LQKENI. J lost 5 bases, V lost 3 bases, and 10 bases had no gene match. The CDR3 loop reads CASSPRMTGGETEAFF. In nucleotides, the CDR3 is TGTGCCAGCTCACCGCGGATGACAGGGGGAGAGACTGAAGCTTTCTTT.

This chain joins TRBV6-5 and TRBJ1-1, with D hard to call. The V gene's germline CDR1 is MNHEY and CDR2 SVGAGI. V was clipped by 8 bases and J by 3 bases, with 13 bases between them. CDR3 length equals 13 residues. The CDR3 loop reads CASLQRVDTEAFF. The CDR3, as DNA: TGTGCCAGCCTACAGAGGGTGGACACTGAAGCTTTCTTT.

The chain uses TRBV18 and TRBJ2-7, with 7 bases that match TRBD1. Germline assignment: CDR1 KGHSH and CDR2 LQKENI. V trimming: 2 bases; J trimming: 2 bases; junction bases outside the gene matches: 6. The CDR3 spans 15 residues. The chain's CDR3 is CASSPGTVLAYEQYF. The CDR3 nucleotides read TGTGCCAGCTCACCAGGGACAGTTCTCGCCTACGAGCAGTACTTC.

This rearrangement joins TRBV4-2 to TRBJ2-5; 12 bases are a match to TRBD2. Germline CDR1 LGHNA, CDR2 YNFKEQ. Trimming cost V 0 bases and J 7 bases; bases outside gene matches: 9. The CDR3 runs to 17 residues. The CDR3 region has the DNA TGTGCCAGCAGCCAAGATACCCTAGCGGGAGGGCCGGGGACCCAGTACTTC. It encodes CASSQDTLAGGPGTQYF.

The rearrangement joins TRBV3-1 (or the pseudogene TRBV3-2) to TRBJ1-1; D gene ambiguous. CDR3 length equals 13 residues. Trimming removed 5 bases at V and 4 bases at J, with 11 bases between. Germline V gives CDR1 LGHDT, CDR2 YNNKEL (reference sequence). The CDR3 DNA is TGTGCCAGCAGCGACTTTTTGGGCACTGAAGCTTTCTTT. This codes for CASSDFLGTEAFF.

The V and J genes are TRBV21-1 and TRBJ1-6. TRBV21-1 is a listed pseudogene. This CDR3 has 17 amino acids. CDR3 loop: CASSKEDRGSYNSPLHF. DNA of the CDR3: TGTGCCAGCAGCAAAGAAGACCGGGGCTCCTATAATTCACCCCTCCACTTT.

The chain combines TRBV6-5 with TRBJ2-7; the D gene is possibly TRBD2 (6 bases). The CDR3 totals 13 residues. CDR1 is MNHEY and CDR2 is SVGAGI in the germline V gene. V was clipped by 7 bases and J by 6 bases, with 16 bases between them. CDR3 protein: CASTPRVEGEQYF. CDR3 DNA sequence: TGTGCCAGCACCCCGCGAGTGGAGGGCGAGCAGTACTTC.

The chain recombines TRBV18 with TRBJ1-4; D ambiguous. V gave up 3 bases and J gave up 0 bases, with 5 bases separating them. This CDR3 spans 14 amino acids. Germline CDR1 reads KGHSH; CDR2 reads LQKENI. CDR3 in DNA: TGTGCCAGCTCACCCCTTGCAACTAATGAAAAACTGTTTTTT. This translates into CASSPLATNEKLFF.